The 18 T cell receptor beta chains below come from one sample, sequenced in a study of T cell repertoires in cytomegalovirus infection (dated by TCRdb to about 2019). This specimen's treatment or condition label, per the study, means: in vitro stimulation with specific CMV peptide epitopes to enrich CMV-specific T cells. No antigen is known for these receptors. Sequencing was performed on an Illumina HiSeq 1500. The raw public data were reprocessed by TCRdb itself: fastp quality trimming at Q25, MiXCR clonotype calling, in-frame beta chains only. Under each unique CDR3 protein, matching rows form one entry showing the most common genes and DNA. For this sample the table gives 350,000 to 400,000 distinct CDR3 sequences, of which nearly 35% were detected only once. The ten top clones hold roughly 13% of the sample. This sample comprised cultured PBMCs, obtained from culture after CMV antigen stimulation. The origin of the receptors is a human donor in good health (CMV status not recorded). Some clones in this sample may be carry-over from other donors' samples.

The V and J genes are TRBV28 and TRBJ2-5; 10 positions agree with TRBD1. Germline lookup yields CDR1 MDHEN and CDR2 SYDVKM. The CDR3 has 15 residues. J gave up 5 bases and V 6 bases, and 9 bases lay outside the gene matches. CDR3 sequence (DNA): TGTGCCAGCAGCCCCGGGGGACAGGGGTTGGAGACCCAGTACTTC. Protein sequence: CASSPGGQGLETQYF.

The CDR3 DNA follows: TGTGCCAGCTCACCTCAAGGGACAGGGGTTAATGAGCAGTTCTTC. It yields the protein CASSPQGTGVNEQFF. The chain couples TRBV18 to TRBJ2-1; 10 bases line up with TRBD1. The J segment lost 7 bases and the V segment lost 3 bases, leaving 6 bases of the junction unmatched. The CDR3 consists of 15 residues. CDR1 and CDR2 from the germline V gene are KGHSH and LQKENI.

The V gene is TRBV6-2 or TRBV6-3, the J gene TRBJ1-4; maybe TRBD1 (5 bases). Looked up from germline, CDR1 is MNHEY and CDR2 is SVGEGT. V gave up 7 bases and J gave up 8 bases, with 17 bases separating them. The CDR3 is 14 amino acids. This CDR3 is CASIHPREPEKLFF. In DNA form, the CDR3 reads TGTGCCAGCATCCACCCCAGGGAACCCGAAAAACTGTTTTTT.

This clonotype was found a few times. The chain is built from TRBV19 and TRBJ2-1; 9 bases map to TRBD2. Germline lookup yields CDR1 LNHDA and CDR2 SQIVND (reference sequence). There are 16 residues in the CDR3. Trimming removed 10 bases from V and 2 bases from J; junction bases left unmatched: 12. CDR3 sequence reads: CATSGAGGPAYNEQFF. The CDR3 coding sequence is TGTGCCACCTCAGGGGCGGGAGGGCCGGCCTACAATGAGCAGTTCTTC.

This clonotype was found a few times. The J gene is TRBJ2-1, the V gene TRBV12-5, with 7 bases fitting TRBD1. This CDR3 contains 14 residues. Germline V CDR1 and CDR2: LGHNT, FRNRAP. J was trimmed by 7 bases and V by 5 bases; bases with no gene match: 8. The chain's CDR3 is CASGPRDSKNEQFF. CDR3 in DNA: TGTGCTAGTGGTCCTCGGGACAGCAAAAATGAGCAGTTCTTC.

This clonotype was counted between two and nine times. The chain links TRBV19 to TRBJ2-7, with 9 positions matching TRBD2. This CDR3 contains 15 residues. The V gene end was trimmed by 4 bases and the J gene end by 2 bases; junction bases not matched to a gene: 6. The germline V gene has CDR1 LNHDA and CDR2 SQIVND (reference sequence). The CDR3, as DNA: TGTGCCAGTAGTAGAGGCCTAGCGGGAACCTACGAGCAGTACTTC. Protein: CASSRGLAGTYEQYF.

This clonotype was recorded a few times. The V call is TRBV6-1, the J call TRBJ1-1; TRBD1 matches at 7 bases. Trimming cost V 6 bases and J 3 bases; bases outside gene matches: 4. Germline V CDR1 and CDR2: MNHNS, SASEGT. This CDR3 region has 13 residues. The CDR3 DNA sequence: TGTGCCAGCAGGTGGGACAGCGACACTGAAGCTTTCTTT. Amino acids: CASRWDSDTEAFF.

This chain uses TRBV24-1 with TRBJ1-1; the D is unclear. V lost 3 bases, J lost 5 bases, and 15 bases lay in between. Germline CDR1 KGHDR, CDR2 SFDVKD. This CDR3 region has 15 residues. CDR3 DNA sequence: TGTGCCACCAGTGATCCCGGCCGGGGATATACTGAAGCTTTCTTT. Amino acids: CATSDPGRGYTEAFF.

The rearrangement links TRBV11-3 to TRBJ2-7, with 8 positions matching TRBD1. From germline, CDR1 is SGHNT and CDR2 YENEEA. Trimming removed 5 bases from V and 7 bases from J; junction bases left unmatched: 10. The CDR3 runs to 14 residues. The CDR3 here is CASSTRQGAEEQYF. CDR3 DNA sequence: TGTGCCAGCAGCACCCGTCAGGGGGCCGAAGAGCAGTACTTC. The whole variable domain, filled in from reference TRBV11-3 and TRBJ2-7, reads EAGVVQSPRYKIIEKKQPVAFWCNPISGHNTLYWYLQNLGQGPELLIRYENEEAVDDSQLPKDRFSAERLKGVDSTLKIQPAELGDSAVYLCASSTRQGAEEQYFGPGTRLTVT.

The chain recombines TRBV28 with TRBJ1-3; D call uncertain. In germline, CDR1 is MDHEN, CDR2 SYDVKM. The CDR3 runs 15 residues. Trimming took 6 bases from V and 0 from J, leaving 12 bases between them. The CDR3 DNA reads as TGTGCCAGCAGGAGAACTTCGAGCTCTGGAAACACCATATATTTT. It specifies CASRRTSSSGNTIYF.

Only a few counts were recorded for this clonotype. This sequence joins TRBV4-1 and TRBJ1-4, with D perhaps matching TRBD1 (6 bases). CDR1 is MGHRA and CDR2 is YSYEKL in the germline V gene. The CDR3 contains 14 residues. The ends were cut back, 1 base at V and 8 bases at J, with 11 bases in the middle. CDR3: CASSQGDIKEKLFF. The CDR3 coding sequence is TGCGCCAGCAGCCAAGGGGACATAAAGGAAAAACTGTTTTTT.

This clonotype was detected ten times or more. The rearrangement uses TRBV7-2 and TRBJ1-2; maybe TRBD1 (6 bases). The CDR3 contains 17 residues. Trimming shortened V by 1 base and J by 0 bases, and 15 bases separated the two germline ends. Germline CDR1 and CDR2: SGHTA and FQGNSA. This CDR3 is CASSLEGGPPSNYGYTF. CDR3 nucleotides: TGTGCCAGCAGCTTAGAGGGGGGGCCACCATCTAACTATGGCTACACCTTC. The entire variable domain, with the rest obtained from reference TRBV7-2 and TRBJ1-2, is as follows: GAGVSQSPSNKVTEKGKDVELRCDPISGHTALYWYRQSLGQGLEFLIYFQGNSAPDKSGLPSDRFSAERTGGSVSTLTIQRTQQEDSAVYLCASSLEGGPPSNYGYTFGSGTRLTVV.

This clonotype has more than one count but fewer than ten. The CDR3 DNA sequence: TGTGCCAGCACCCTAGTAGGGGGCCTGAACACTGAAGCTTTCTTT. Its protein is CASTLVGGLNTEAFF. The genes are TRBV7-2 and TRBJ1-1, with 7 bases matching TRBD1. Germline CDR1 is SGHTA and CDR2 is FQGNSA. This CDR3 has 15 amino acids. The ends lost 7 bases at V and 0 bases at J; junction bases unmatched: 8.

The J gene is TRBJ2-6, the V gene TRBV29-1; D is possibly TRBD2 (6 bases). CDR3 length: 15 amino acids. Per the germline V gene, CDR1 is SQVTM and CDR2 is ANQGSEA. The V and J ends lost 8 bases and 1 base respectively, with 15 bases between them. The CDR3 loop reads CSLWRGQSGANVLTF. DNA of the CDR3: TGCAGCCTCTGGAGGGGTCAATCTGGGGCCAACGTCCTGACTTTC.

The chain links TRBV7-9 to TRBJ2-2; perhaps TRBD2 as D (5 bases). Germline lookup yields CDR1 SEHNR and CDR2 FQNEAQ (reference sequence). This CDR3 has 15 residues. Trimming took 4 bases from V and 4 from J, leaving 13 bases between them. CDR3 in amino acids: CASSWTSRGTGELFF. In DNA, the CDR3 is TGTGCCAGCAGCTGGACCTCCCGGGGCACCGGGGAGCTGTTTTTT.

This chain uses TRBV20-1 with TRBJ1-1, with D unclear. The CDR3 runs 14 residues. V dropped 0 bases and J dropped 2 bases, with 10 bases sitting between them. CDR1 and CDR2 (germline): DFQATT, SNEGSKA (reference sequence). CDR3 sequence (DNA): TGCAGTGCTAGAGAAGCAGGCCCTAACACTGAAGCTTTCTTT. This codes for CSAREAGPNTEAFF.

This clonotype came up a few times. The gene calls are TRBV12-3 or TRBV12-4 and TRBJ1-2; no clear D gene. The V and J ends lost 7 bases and 4 bases respectively, with 10 bases between them. The CDR3 is made up of 12 amino acids. CDR3 protein: CASTQEPYGYTF. The CDR3 nucleotides are TGTGCCAGCACCCAGGAACCCTATGGCTACACCTTC.

The chain links TRBV28 to TRBJ2-7; no clear D gene. Trimming removed 3 bases from V and 5 bases from J, with 8 bases in between. Germline CDR1 is MDHEN and CDR2 is SYDVKM. This CDR3 spans 12 amino acids. CDR3 region: CASSFGVNEQYF. As DNA, the CDR3 is TGTGCCAGCAGTTTTGGGGTGAACGAGCAGTACTTC.